This T cell receptor (beta chain) was profiled in a study of technical replicates of blood from a few donors. There are 13 residues in the CDR3. Looked up from germline, CDR1 is MNHNY and CDR2 is SVGAGI (reference sequence). V shed 5 bases, J shed 5 bases, and the junction held 3 bases outside the gene matches. Using immunoSEQ multiplex PCR, the repertoire was profiled, and TCRdb retains in-frame clones only, with some absent. The data hold under 100,000 clones, with roughly 95% observed a single time. Sequencing used T cells isolated from PBMCs. This clonotype was sampled from a human donor in good health. The chain employs TRBV6-6 and TRBJ1-2; 9 nucleotides match TRBD1. The CDR3 spells CASSGGQGYGYTF. The CDR3 DNA is TGTGCCAGCAGTGGGGGACAGGGATATGGCTACACCTTC.